The clone carrying this TCR beta chain was counted a single time. The record originates from a study of CD8 T cells in Susac syndrome. CDR1 and CDR2 (germline): SGHVS, FNYEAQ. Trimming removed 0 bases from V and 0 bases from J, with 8 bases in between. CDR3 size: 16 residues. The TEMRA cells underwent FACS enrichment, while the CD8+ and CD4+ T cells underwent negative isolation. The RNA input was about 0.45 to 1 ug, and it was reverse transcribed with random hexamers. The CDR3 of TCR beta was amplified by immunoSEQ multiplex PCR across 54 Vbeta and 13 Jbeta. From the immunoSEQ multiplex PCR reads, TCRdb called clonotypes with MiXCR, one entry per CDR3 protein. The sample lists around 150,000 distinct CDR3 sequences, roughly 95% occurring once.

This chain uses TRBV7-6 with TRBJ1-4; D remains unclear. The receptor comes from a human donor in good health. Sequenced input: CD4+ T cells from PBMCs. CDR3 DNA: TGTGCCAGCAGCTTAGCGCCACACGCAACTAATGAAAAACTGTTTTTT. As protein: CASSLAPHATNEKLFF.